The source of this TCR beta chain is a study of cytomegalovirus exposure and HLA in healthy donors. Study overall: Early release data held 80 million to 100 million unique TCRs from HLA-typed donors.

A multiplex PCR was run with 60 Vbeta primers and 13 Jbeta primers. Only in-frame clones appear in the TCRdb table, and some are missing; sequencing was by immunoSEQ multiplex PCR. The table records around 69,000 clones, 60% to 70% of them present only once. Overall study findings and caveats: A later analysis showed TCR association rates differing by HLA locus, peaking at DRB1 and lowest at HLA-C.

Germline V gene sequence: CDR1 SQVTM, CDR2 ANQGSEA. This CDR3 contains 14 residues. Trimming shortened V by 7 bases and J by 4 bases, and 19 bases separated the two germline ends. As regards this clone: Its antigen is as yet unknown.

The V call is TRBV29-1, the J call TRBJ1-1, with D possibly matching TRBD1 (5 bases). The source is a middle-aged man in good health and CMV-seropositive. Sequences were obtained from PBMCs. The CDR3 nucleotides are TGCAGCGCGGACCCAAAGGGGTGGGGCACTGAAGCTTTCTTT. This encodes CSADPKGWGTEAFF.